The sample holds many counts of the clone carrying this TCR beta chain. Described time point: sample taken at primary tumor resection. TCRdb called the 5' RACE reads again in MiXCR, with one record for every CDR3 protein. The data show about 38,000 distinct CDR3 sequences, 6.5% to 9% seen once. The V gene lost 5 bases and the J gene lost 2 bases, with 12 bases spanning the gap. CDR3 length equals 14 residues. This sample is drawn from a study of spatial heterogeneity in lung cancer. This clonotype was sampled from a male donor with early-stage non-small cell lung cancer. The genes are TRBV12-3 or TRBV12-4 and TRBJ2-5, with D possibly matching TRBD2 (6 bases). The sample was PBMCs, taken at surgery. The CDR3 region has the DNA TGTGCCAGCAGTGGGGGACTCCAGCAAGAGACCCAGTACTTC. This sequence encodes CASSGGLQQETQYF.